This TCR beta chain originates from a study of cytomegalovirus exposure and HLA in healthy donors. Findings and limits, study-wide: TRBV6-2, TRBV6-3 and some other V segments were excluded as indistinguishable.

The PCR was carried out with 60 Vbeta primers and 13 Jbeta primers. Only in-frame clones appear in the TCRdb table, and some are missing; sequencing was by immunoSEQ multiplex PCR. Here the sample spans a few hundred thousand clones, approximately 90% being singletons. As to this clone: Its cognate antigen is unknown.

V lost 5 bases, J lost 0 bases, and 16 bases lay in between. The germline V gene encodes CDR1 SGHVS and CDR2 FNYEAQ. The CDR3 totals 16 residues. The receptor comes from a woman aged 18-35 years in good health and CMV-seronegative. Sequencing used PBMCs. The chain combines TRBV7-6 with TRBJ1-1; tentative D call: TRBD1 (5 bases). CDR3 protein: CASSNGGAGMNTEAFF. In nucleotides, the CDR3 is TGTGCCAGCAGCAACGGGGGAGCAGGAATGAACACTGAAGCTTTCTTT.